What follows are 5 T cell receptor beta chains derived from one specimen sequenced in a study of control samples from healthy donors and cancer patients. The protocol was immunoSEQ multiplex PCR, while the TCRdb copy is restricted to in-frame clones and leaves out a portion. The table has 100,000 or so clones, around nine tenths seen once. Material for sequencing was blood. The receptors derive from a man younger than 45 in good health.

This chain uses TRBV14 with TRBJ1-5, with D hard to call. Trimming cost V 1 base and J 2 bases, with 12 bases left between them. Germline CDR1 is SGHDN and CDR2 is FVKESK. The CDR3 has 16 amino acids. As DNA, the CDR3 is TGTGCCAGCAGCCAAGGGGCCCCGGGTGGCAATCAGCCCCAGCATTTT. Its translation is CASSQGAPGGNQPQHF.

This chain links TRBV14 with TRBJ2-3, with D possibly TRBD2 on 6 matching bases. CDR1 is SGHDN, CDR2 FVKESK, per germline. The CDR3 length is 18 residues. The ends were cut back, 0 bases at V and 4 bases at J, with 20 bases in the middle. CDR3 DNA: TGTGCCAGCAGCCAAGACTTATGGGGCAGGCGGGATCCAGATACGCAGTATTTT. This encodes CASSQDLWGRRDPDTQYF.

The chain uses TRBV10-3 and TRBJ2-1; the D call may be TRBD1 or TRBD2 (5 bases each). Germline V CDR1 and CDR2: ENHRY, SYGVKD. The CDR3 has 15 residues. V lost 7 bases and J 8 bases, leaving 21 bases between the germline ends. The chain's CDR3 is CAITGRAGKKDEQFF. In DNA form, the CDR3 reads TGTGCCATCACGGGGCGTGCAGGGAAGAAAGATGAGCAGTTCTTC.

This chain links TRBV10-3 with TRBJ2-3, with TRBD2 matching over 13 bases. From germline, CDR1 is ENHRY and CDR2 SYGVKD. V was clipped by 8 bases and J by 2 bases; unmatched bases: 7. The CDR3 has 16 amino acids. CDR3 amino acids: CAIRRGTSGVTDTQYF. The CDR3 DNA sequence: TGTGCCATCCGGAGGGGGACTAGCGGGGTCACAGATACGCAGTATTTT.

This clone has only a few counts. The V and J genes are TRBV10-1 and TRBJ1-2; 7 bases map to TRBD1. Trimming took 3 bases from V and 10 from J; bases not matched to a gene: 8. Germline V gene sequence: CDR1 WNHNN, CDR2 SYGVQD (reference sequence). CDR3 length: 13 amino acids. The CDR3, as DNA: TGCGCCAGCAGTGATTCCGGGACAGTCCCCTACACCTTC. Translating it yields CASSDSGTVPYTF.